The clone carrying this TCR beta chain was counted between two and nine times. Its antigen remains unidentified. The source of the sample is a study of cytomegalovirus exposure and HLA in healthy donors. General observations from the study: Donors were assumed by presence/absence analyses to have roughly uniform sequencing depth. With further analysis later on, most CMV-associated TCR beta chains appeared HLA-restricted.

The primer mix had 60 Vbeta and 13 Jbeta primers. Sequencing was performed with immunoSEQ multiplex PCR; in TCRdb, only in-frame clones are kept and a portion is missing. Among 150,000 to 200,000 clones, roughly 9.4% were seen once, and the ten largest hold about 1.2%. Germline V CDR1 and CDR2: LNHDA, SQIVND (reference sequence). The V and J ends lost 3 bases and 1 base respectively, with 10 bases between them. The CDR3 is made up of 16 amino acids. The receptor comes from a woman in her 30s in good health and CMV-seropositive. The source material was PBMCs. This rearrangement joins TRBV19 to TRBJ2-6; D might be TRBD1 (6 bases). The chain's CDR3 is CASSILRGSGANVLTF. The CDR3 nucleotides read TGTGCCAGTAGTATCCTTAGGGGGTCTGGGGCCAACGTCCTGACTTTC.